This T cell receptor (beta chain) emerged from a study of human T cells and chemical hapten exposure. Across the study: Patients had diphenylcyclopropenone applied to the scalp weekly throughout the roughly 25-week study.

TCRdb recomputed calls from the RACE reads with MiXCR, one row per CDR3 protein. The sample yields about 120,000 distinct CDR3 sequences, roughly 15% seen once. Time point reported: patch test 1, 2 weeks after DPC sensitization. As to treatment: therapeutic diphenylcyclopropenone sensitization with weekly scalp DPC. Patch tests were applied only after blood draws. This clonotype came up a few times. The V and J ends lost 7 bases and 3 bases respectively, with 10 bases between them. Germline CDR1 LNHDA, CDR2 SQIVND (reference sequence). There are 13 residues in the CDR3. The starting material was whole blood, obtained in connection with sensitization to the hapten diphenylcyclopropenone (DPC). This TCR derives from a man aged 18 to 29 with alopecia areata. Some clones in this sample may be carry-over from other donors' samples. J is TRBJ2-1 and V is TRBV19; perhaps D is TRBD1 or TRBD2 (5 bases each). CDR3 bases: TGTGCCAGTACTAGCACAGGCTACAATGAGCAGTTCTTC. Its translation: CASTSTGYNEQFF.